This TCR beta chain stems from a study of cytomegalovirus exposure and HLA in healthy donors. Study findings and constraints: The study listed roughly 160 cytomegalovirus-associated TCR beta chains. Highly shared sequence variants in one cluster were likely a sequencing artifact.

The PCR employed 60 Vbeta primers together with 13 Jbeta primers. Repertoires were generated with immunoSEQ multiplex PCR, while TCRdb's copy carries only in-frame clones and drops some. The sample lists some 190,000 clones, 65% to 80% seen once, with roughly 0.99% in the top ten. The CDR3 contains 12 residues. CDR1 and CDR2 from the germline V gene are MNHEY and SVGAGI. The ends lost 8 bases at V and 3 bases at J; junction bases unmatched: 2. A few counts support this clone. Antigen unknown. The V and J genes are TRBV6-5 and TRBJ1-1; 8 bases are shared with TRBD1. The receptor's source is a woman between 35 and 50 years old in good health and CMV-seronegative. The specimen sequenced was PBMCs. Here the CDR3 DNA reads TGTGCCAGCTCACAGGGGGACACTGAAGCTTTCTTT. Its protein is CASSQGDTEAFF.